This passage covers 8 T cell receptor beta chains from one sample sequenced in a study of T cell repertoires in cytomegalovirus infection. One entry per CDR3 protein results from TCRdb running MiXCR on the reads. This table holds about 230,000 distinct CDR3 sequences, roughly 6.5% found once. The sample comprised PBMCs. The origin of the receptors is a human donor in good health (CMV status not recorded). Some clones in this sample may be carry-over from other donors' samples.

This clonotype has ten or more counts. This chain connects TRBV6-6 to TRBJ2-6; 7 bases line up with TRBD1. This CDR3 has 16 residues. The germline V gene has CDR1 MNHNY and CDR2 SVGAGI (reference sequence). V was pared by 4 bases and J by 1 base, with 4 bases of the junction left unmatched. The CDR3 protein is CASSFPTGSGANVLTF. The CDR3 DNA reads as TGTGCCAGCAGTTTCCCGACAGGGTCTGGGGCCAACGTCCTGACTTTC.

The rearrangement uses TRBV15 and TRBJ1-2; D call uncertain. With 2 bases removed from V and 0 bases from J, the gap between germline ends came to 19 bases. The CDR3 is 18 residues long. Germline CDR1 is LNHNV and CDR2 is YYDKDF (reference sequence). CDR3 coding DNA: TGTGCCACCAGCAGATCCGCGGCGAGTAGGTCTTCTAACTATGGCTACACCTTC. As protein: CATSRSAASRSSNYGYTF.

This clonotype occurred once. The V call is TRBV20-1, the J call TRBJ2-3, with 7 bases fitting TRBD2. The CDR3 consists of 14 residues. V trimming: 6 bases; J trimming: 8 bases; junction bases outside the gene matches: 14. CDR1 DFQATT and CDR2 SNEGSKA come from the germline V gene (reference sequence). The CDR3, as DNA: TGCAGTGCCCGGGAGGCGGCCTTGGTGGGTACGCAGTATTTT. It translates to CSAREAALVGTQYF.

This clonotype was seen many times. This chain uses TRBV7-9 with TRBJ2-7; 10 bases are a match to TRBD1. V trimming: 1 base; J trimming: 2 bases; junction bases outside the gene matches: 5. The CDR3 covers 16 residues. CDR1 SEHNR and CDR2 FQNEAQ come from the germline V gene (reference sequence). CDR3 region: CASSLGGGQGTYEQYF. DNA for the CDR3: TGTGCCAGCAGCTTAGGTGGGGGACAGGGGACCTACGAGCAGTACTTC.

In its sample, this clonotype was seen many times. As DNA, the CDR3 is TGTGCCAGCAGTGAGGAGTCAAGGGATAATCAGCCCCAGCATTTT. Protein: CASSEESRDNQPQHF. The rearrangement links TRBV25-1 to TRBJ1-5; no reliable D call. This CDR3 has 15 residues. Germline-derived CDR1 and CDR2 are MGHDK and SYGVNS. Trimming took 3 bases from V and 4 from J, leaving 13 bases between them.

This clonotype rates as medium-sized. DNA for the CDR3: TGTGCCAGCAGCTTAGAAGGAGGCTTGGGGGAAAAACTGTTTTTT. This translates into CASSLEGGLGEKLFF. V usage is TRBV7-2 and J usage is TRBJ1-4; D is uncertain. CDR1 is SGHTA, CDR2 FQGNSA, per germline. The CDR3 contains 15 residues. Trimming stripped 1 base from V and 8 bases from J, with 14 bases between.

This clonotype was observed at least ten times. The rearrangement links TRBV7-2 to TRBJ2-7; D is perhaps TRBD2 (5 bases). The CDR3 extends over 16 amino acids. The ends were cut back, 1 base at V and 1 base at J, with 14 bases in the middle. Germline V lookup: CDR1 SGHTA, CDR2 FQGNSA. The chain's CDR3 is CASSLVSVGNSYEQYF. The CDR3 region has the DNA TGTGCCAGCAGCTTAGTATCGGTCGGGAATTCCTACGAGCAGTACTTC.

This clonotype has at least ten counts. The chain combines TRBV27 with TRBJ2-1; 8 bases align to TRBD2. The CDR3 sequence is 14 residues long. J lost 2 bases, V lost 4 bases, and 1 base had no gene match. Per the germline V gene, CDR1 is MNHEY and CDR2 is SMNVEV (reference sequence). CDR3 region: CASSSGLAYNEQFF. CDR3 nucleotides: TGTGCCAGCAGTTCGGGACTAGCCTACAATGAGCAGTTCTTC.